This TCR beta chain was sequenced during a study of identical twins. V was trimmed by 4 bases and J by 3 bases, leaving 14 bases between them. This CDR3 contains 15 residues. Germline V gene lookup returns CDR1 SGHRS and CDR2 YFSETQ. This clonotype has a handful of counts. A universal primer site was incorporated via template switching, and the cDNA contained unique molecular identifiers. Each CDR3 protein is one row after TCRdb ran MiXCR on the 5' RACE reads. Of a few hundred thousand distinct CDR3 sequences listed, 10% are singletons. Sequencing used memory T cells sorted from blood. This sequence joins TRBV5-1 and TRBJ2-1, with D possibly matching TRBD2 (5 bases). The source is a man aged 45-65 years in good health. Written as DNA, the CDR3 is TGCGCCAGCAGCCTGACCGGTGAGGGCTACAATGAGCAGTTCTTC. Translation gives CASSLTGEGYNEQFF.